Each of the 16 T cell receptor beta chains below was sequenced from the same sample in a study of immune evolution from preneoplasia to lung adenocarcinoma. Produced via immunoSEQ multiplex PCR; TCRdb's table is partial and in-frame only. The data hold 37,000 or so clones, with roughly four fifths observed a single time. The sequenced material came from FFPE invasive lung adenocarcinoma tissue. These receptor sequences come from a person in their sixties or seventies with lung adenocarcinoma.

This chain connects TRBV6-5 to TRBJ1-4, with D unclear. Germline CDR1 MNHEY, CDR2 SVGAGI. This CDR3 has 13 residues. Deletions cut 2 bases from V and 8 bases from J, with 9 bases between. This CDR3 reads CASSYTNGEKLFF. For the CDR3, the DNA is TGTGCCAGCAGTTACACGAATGGGGAAAAACTGTTTTTT.

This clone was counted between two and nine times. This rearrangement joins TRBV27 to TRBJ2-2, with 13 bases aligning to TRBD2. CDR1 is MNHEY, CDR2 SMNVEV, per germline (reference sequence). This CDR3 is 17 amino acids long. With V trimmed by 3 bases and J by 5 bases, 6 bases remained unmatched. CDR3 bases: TGTGCCAGCAGTTTCACTAGCGGGAGGGCCACGACCGGGGAGCTGTTTTTT. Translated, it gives CASSFTSGRATTGELFF.

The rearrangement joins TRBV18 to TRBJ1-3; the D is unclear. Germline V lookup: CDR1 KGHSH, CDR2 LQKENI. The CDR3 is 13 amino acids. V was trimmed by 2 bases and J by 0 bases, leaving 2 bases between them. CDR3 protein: CASSPFSGNTIYF. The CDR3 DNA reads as TGTGCCAGCTCACCATTCTCTGGAAACACCATATATTTT.

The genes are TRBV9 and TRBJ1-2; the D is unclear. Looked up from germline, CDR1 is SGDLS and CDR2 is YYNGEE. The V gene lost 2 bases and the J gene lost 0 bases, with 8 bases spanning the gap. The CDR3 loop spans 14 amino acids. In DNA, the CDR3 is TGTGCCAGCAGCGTTCAGGCTGCTAACTATGGCTACACCTTC. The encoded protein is CASSVQAANYGYTF.

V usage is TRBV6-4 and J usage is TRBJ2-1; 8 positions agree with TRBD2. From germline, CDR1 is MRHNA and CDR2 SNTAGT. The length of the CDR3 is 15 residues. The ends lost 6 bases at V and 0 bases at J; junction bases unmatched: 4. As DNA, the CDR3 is TGTGCCAGCAGCCCTACTAGCGGCTCCTACAATGAGCAGTTCTTC. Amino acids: CASSPTSGSYNEQFF.

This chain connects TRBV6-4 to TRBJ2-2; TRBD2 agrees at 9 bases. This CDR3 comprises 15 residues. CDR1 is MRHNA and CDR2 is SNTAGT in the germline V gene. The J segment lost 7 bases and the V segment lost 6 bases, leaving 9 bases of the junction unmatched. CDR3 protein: CASRLLAGDDGELFF. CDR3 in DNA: TGTGCCAGCAGACTTTTAGCGGGAGACGACGGGGAGCTGTTTTTT.

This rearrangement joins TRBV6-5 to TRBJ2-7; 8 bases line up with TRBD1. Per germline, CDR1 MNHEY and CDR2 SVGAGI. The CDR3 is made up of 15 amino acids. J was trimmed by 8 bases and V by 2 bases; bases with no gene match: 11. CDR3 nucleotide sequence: TGTGCCAGCAGTTACCAGGGGGCCGGAACTAGTAAGCAGTACTTC. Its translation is CASSYQGAGTSKQYF.

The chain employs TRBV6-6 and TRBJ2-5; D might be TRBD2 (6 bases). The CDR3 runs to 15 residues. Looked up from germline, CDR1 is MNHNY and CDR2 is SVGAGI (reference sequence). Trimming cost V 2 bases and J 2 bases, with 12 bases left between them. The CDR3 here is CASSYQGGIQETQYF. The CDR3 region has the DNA TGTGCCAGCAGTTACCAGGGCGGGATTCAAGAGACCCAGTACTTC.

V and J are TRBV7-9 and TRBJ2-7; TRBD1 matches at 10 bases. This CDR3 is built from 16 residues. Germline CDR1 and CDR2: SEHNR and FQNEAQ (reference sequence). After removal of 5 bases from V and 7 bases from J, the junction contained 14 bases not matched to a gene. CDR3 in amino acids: CASSPNAGTGAVEQYF. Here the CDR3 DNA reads TGTGCCAGCAGCCCCAACGCCGGGACAGGGGCAGTTGAGCAGTACTTC.

The CDR3 region has the DNA TGTGCCAGCAGCTTAAGCCGATATATGAACCGCAATGAGCAGTTCTTC. It encodes CASSLSRYMNRNEQFF. The chain is built from TRBV5-8 and TRBJ2-1, with D unclear. Germline V lookup: CDR1 SGHTS, CDR2 YDEGEE. The CDR3 is 16 amino acids. Trimming removed 2 bases from V and 6 bases from J, with 18 bases in between.

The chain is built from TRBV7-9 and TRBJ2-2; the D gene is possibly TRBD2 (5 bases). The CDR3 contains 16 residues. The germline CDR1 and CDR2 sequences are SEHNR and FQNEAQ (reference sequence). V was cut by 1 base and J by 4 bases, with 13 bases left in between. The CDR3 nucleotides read TGTGCCAGCAGCTTAGGTAGATCGGGGTTCACCGGGGAGCTGTTTTTT. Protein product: CASSLGRSGFTGELFF.

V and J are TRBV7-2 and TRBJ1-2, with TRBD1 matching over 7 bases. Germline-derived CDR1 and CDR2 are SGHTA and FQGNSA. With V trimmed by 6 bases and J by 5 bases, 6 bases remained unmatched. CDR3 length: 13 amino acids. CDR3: CASSSDRRYGYTF. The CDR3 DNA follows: TGTGCCAGCAGTTCGGACAGGAGATATGGCTACACCTTC.

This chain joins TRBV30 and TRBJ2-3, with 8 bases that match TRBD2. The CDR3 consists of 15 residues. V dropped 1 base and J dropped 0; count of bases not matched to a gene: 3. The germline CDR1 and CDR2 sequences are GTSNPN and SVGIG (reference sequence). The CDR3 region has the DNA TGTGCCTGGAGTGATAGCGGGATGAGCACAGATACGCAGTATTTT. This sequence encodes CAWSDSGMSTDTQYF.

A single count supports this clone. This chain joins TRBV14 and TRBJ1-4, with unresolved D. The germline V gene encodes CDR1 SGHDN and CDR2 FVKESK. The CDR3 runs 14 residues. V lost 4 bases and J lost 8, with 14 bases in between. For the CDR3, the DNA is TGTGCCAGCAGCCGGATGGAGGGAGTGGAAAAACTGTTTTTT. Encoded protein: CASSRMEGVEKLFF. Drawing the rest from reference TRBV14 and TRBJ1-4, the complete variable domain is EAGVTQFPSHSVIEKGQTVTLRCDPISGHDNLYWYRRVMGKEIKFLLHFVKESKQDESGMPNNRFLAERTGGTYSTLKVQPAELEDSGVYFCASSRMEGVEKLFFGSGTQLSVL.

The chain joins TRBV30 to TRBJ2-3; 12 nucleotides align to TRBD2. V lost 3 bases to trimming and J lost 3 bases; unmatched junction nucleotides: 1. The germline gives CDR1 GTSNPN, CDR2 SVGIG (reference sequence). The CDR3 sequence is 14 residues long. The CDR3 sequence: CAWRLAGGTDTQYF. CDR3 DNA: TGTGCCTGGAGACTAGCGGGAGGTACAGATACGCAGTATTTT. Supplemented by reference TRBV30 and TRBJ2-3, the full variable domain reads SQTIHQWPATLVQPVGSPLSLECTVEGTSNPNLYWYRQAAGRGLQLLFYSVGIGQISSEVPQNLSASRPQDRQFILSSKKLLLSDSGFYLCAWRLAGGTDTQYFGPGTRLTVL.

As DNA, the CDR3 is TGTGCCAGCAGTTCCTCCGGGACAACTGGAAACACCATATATTTT. Amino acid sequence: CASSSSGTTGNTIYF. The genes are TRBV6-6 and TRBJ1-3, with a tentative D call TRBD1 (6 bases). V was trimmed by 4 bases and J by 2 bases, leaving 12 bases between them. CDR1 MNHNY and CDR2 SVGAGI come from the germline V gene (reference sequence). There are 15 residues in the CDR3.